This TCR beta chain derives from a study of cytomegalovirus exposure and HLA in healthy donors. CDR3 size: 12 residues. Germline loops: CDR1 MNHEY, CDR2 SVGAGI. Deletions cut 10 bases from V and 3 bases from J, with 12 bases between. At sampling all donors were nominally healthy, likely with unrecorded immune exposures. In regard to this clone: Its antigen remains unknown.

Study-level results: An Asian-associated ancestry cluster reportedly showed fewer N-insertions than the approximately 670-donor mean in a later analysis.

The PCR had 60 Vbeta and 13 Jbeta primers. The protocol was immunoSEQ multiplex PCR, while the TCRdb copy is restricted to in-frame clones and leaves out a portion. Altogether approximately 220,000 clones are present, roughly four fifths being singletons, with the ten largest covering 0.2% to 0.25%. Sequencing was done on a sample of PBMCs. This TCR was recovered from a girl aged 2 to 10 in good health and CMV-seronegative. The rearrangement joins TRBV6-5 to TRBJ1-2, with D possibly being TRBD1 (5 bases). The CDR3 reads CATSPGDYGYTF. CDR3 DNA: TGTGCCACCTCCCCGGGGGACTATGGCTACACCTTC.